Included here is one T cell receptor beta chain sequence, with context. Its antigen is unidentified. These data originate in a study of T cell repertoires in cytomegalovirus infection. Study as a whole: Well-studied HLA-B-restricted epitopes and recently identified HLA-C-restricted epitopes of CMV were both used in the study.

The CDR3 is 13 residues long. Trimming cost V 5 bases and J 6 bases, with 14 bases left between them. CDR1 is SEHNR, CDR2 FQNEAQ, per germline (reference sequence). TCRdb analysed the reads with MiXCR anew, one entry per CDR3 protein. Found here are about half a million distinct CDR3 sequences, roughly a third of them singletons; the top ten hold roughly a sixth. V gene TRBV7-9 combines with J gene TRBJ2-7; D is ambiguous. The receptor was isolated from a human donor in good health (CMV status not recorded). Some clones in this sample may be carry-over from other donors' samples. The sample was cultured PBMCs, taken from culture after CMV antigen stimulation. The CDR3 DNA reads as TGTGCCAGCAGCCCGGGCCCCTCTAGCGAGCAGTACTTC. Protein sequence: CASSPGPSSEQYF.